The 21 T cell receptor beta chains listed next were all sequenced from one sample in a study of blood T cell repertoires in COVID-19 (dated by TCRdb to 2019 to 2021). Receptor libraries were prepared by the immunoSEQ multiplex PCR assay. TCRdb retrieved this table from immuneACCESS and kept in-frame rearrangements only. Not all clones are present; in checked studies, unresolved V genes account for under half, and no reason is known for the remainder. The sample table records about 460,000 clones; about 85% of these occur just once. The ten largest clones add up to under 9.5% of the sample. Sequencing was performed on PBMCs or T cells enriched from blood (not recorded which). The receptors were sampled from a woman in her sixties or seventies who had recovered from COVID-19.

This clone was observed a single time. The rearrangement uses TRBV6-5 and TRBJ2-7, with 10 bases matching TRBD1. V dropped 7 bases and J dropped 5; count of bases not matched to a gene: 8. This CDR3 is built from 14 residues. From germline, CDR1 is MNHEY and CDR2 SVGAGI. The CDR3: CASIRTGGLNEQYF. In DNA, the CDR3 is TGTGCCAGCATCCGGACAGGGGGATTAAACGAGCAGTACTTC.

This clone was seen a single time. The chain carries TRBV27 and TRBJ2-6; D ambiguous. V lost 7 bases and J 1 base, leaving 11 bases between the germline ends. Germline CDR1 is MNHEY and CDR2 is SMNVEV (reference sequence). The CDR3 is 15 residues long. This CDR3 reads CASTPVWSGANVLTF. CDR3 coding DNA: TGTGCCAGCACCCCGGTTTGGTCTGGGGCCAACGTCCTGACTTTC.

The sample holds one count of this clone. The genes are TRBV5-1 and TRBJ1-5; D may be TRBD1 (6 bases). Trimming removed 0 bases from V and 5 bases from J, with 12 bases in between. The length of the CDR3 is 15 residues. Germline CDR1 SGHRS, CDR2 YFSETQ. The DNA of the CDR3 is TGCGCCAGCAGCTTGGGGCAGGGGTGGGATCAGCCCCAGCATTTT. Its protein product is CASSLGQGWDQPQHF.

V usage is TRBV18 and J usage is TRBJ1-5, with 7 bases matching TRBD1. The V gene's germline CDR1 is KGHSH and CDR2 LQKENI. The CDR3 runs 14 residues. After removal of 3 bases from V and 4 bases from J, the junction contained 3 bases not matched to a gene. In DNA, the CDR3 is TGTGCCAGCTCACCTTCGACAGGGAATCAGCCCCAGCATTTT. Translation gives CASSPSTGNQPQHF.

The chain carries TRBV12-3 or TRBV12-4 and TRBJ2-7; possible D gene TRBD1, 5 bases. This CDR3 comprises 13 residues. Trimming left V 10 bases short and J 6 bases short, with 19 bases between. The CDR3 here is CATTTVVILEQYF. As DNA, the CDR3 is TGTGCCACCACGACAGTCGTTATACTCGAGCAGTACTTC.

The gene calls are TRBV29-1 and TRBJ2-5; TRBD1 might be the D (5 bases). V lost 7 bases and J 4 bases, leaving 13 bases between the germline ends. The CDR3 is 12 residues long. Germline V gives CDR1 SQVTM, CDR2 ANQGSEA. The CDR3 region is CSGLGVGETQYF. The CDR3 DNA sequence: TGCAGCGGTCTAGGGGTTGGAGAGACCCAGTACTTC.

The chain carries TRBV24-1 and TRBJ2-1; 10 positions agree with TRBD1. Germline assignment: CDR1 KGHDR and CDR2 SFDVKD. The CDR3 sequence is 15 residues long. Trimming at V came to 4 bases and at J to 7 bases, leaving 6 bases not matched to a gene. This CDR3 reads CATSDRTGGTNEQFF. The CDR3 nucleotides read TGTGCCACCAGTGACCGGACAGGGGGGACGAATGAGCAGTTCTTC.

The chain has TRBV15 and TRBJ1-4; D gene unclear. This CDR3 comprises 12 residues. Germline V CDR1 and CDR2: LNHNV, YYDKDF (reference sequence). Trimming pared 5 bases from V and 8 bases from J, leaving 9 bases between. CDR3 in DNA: TGTGCCACCAGCGTCGTCGGGGAAAAACTGTTTTTT. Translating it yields CATSVVGEKLFF.

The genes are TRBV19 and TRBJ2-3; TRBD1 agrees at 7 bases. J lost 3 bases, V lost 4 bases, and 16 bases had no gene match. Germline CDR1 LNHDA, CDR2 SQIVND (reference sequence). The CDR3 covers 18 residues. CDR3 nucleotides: TGTGCCAGTAGTAACCCCCTGAGAGGACAGGAAAGGACAGATACGCAGTATTTT. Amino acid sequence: CASSNPLRGQERTDTQYF.

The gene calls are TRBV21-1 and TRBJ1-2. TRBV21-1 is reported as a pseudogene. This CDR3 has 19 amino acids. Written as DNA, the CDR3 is TGTGCCAGCAGCAAAGTCGAGGAAGGGAGGGGCCCCGCTAACTATGGCTACACCTTC. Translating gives CASSKVEEGRGPANYGYTF.

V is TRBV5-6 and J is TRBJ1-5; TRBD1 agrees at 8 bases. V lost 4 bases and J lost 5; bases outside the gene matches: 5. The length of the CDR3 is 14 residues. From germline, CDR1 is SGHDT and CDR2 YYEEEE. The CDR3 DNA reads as TGTGCCAGCAGCACCGACAGGGGCGATCAGCCCCAGCATTTT. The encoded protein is CASSTDRGDQPQHF.

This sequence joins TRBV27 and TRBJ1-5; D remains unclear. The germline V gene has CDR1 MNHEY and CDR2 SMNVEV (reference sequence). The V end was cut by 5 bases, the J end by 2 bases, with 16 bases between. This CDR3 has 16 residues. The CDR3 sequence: CASSPSRSLGNQPQHF. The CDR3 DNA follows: TGTGCCAGCAGTCCCTCGAGGAGTCTCGGCAATCAGCCCCAGCATTTT.

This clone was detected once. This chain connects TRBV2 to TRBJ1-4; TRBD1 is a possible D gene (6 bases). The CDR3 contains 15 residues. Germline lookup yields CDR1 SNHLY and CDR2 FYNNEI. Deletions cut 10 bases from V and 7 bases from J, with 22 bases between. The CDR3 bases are TGTGCCACCCGGTGGGACAATGATCATGGTGAAAAACTGTTTTTT. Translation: CATRWDNDHGEKLFF.

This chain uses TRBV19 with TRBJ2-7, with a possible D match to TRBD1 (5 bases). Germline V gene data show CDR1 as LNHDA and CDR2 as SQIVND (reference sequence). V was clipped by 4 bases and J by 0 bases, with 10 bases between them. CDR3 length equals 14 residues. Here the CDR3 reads CASSNGGHSYEQYF. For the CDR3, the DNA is TGTGCCAGTAGTAACGGCGGACACTCCTACGAGCAGTACTTC.

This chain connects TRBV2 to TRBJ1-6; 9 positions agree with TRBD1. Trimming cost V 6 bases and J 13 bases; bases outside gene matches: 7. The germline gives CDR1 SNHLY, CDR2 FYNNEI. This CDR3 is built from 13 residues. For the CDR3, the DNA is TGTGCCAGCAGCGTCGGGACAGGGTATCCCCTCCACTTT. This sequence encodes CASSVGTGYPLHF.

CDR3 sequence reads: CASSEQGQGNTEAFF. The CDR3 region has the DNA TGTGCCAGCAGCGAACAGGGACAGGGGAACACTGAAGCTTTCTTT. This chain uses TRBV21-1 with TRBJ1-1; the tabulated D call, TRBD1, remains unverified against the DNA. TRBV21-1 is shown as a pseudogene. The CDR3 spans 15 residues.

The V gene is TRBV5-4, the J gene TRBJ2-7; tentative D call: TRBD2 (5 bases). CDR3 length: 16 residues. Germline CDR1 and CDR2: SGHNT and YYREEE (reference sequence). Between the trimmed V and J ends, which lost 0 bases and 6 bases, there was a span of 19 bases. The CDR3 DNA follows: TGTGCCAGCAGCTTGGCCGACTTCGGAGGCACGGGCGAGCAGTACTTC. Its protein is CASSLADFGGTGEQYF.

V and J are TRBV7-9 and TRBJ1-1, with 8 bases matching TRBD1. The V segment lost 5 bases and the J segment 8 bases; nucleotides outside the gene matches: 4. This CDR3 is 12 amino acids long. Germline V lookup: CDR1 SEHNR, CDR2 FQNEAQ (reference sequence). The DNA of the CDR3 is TGTGCCAGCAGCCCCCGGACAGGGGAAGCTTTCTTT. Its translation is CASSPRTGEAFF.

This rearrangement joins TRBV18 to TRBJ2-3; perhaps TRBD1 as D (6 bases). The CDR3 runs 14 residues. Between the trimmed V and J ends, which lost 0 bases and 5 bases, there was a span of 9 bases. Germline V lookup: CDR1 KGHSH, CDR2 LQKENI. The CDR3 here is CASSPPGAGDTQYF. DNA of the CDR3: TGTGCCAGCTCACCACCGGGGGCGGGAGATACGCAGTATTTT.

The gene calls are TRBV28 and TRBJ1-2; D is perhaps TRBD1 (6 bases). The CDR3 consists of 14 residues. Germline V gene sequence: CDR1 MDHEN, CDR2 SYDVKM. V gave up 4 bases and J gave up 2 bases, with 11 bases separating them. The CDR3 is CASSSGGQNYGYTF. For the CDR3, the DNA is TGTGCCAGCAGTTCGGGGGGACAAAACTATGGCTACACCTTC.

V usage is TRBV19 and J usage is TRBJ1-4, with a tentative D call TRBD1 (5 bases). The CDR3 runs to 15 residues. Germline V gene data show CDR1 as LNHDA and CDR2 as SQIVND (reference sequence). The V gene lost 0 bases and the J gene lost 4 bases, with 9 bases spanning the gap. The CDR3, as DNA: TGTGCCAGTAGTATAGACGACAGAGTTAATGAAAAACTGTTTTTT. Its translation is CASSIDDRVNEKLFF.